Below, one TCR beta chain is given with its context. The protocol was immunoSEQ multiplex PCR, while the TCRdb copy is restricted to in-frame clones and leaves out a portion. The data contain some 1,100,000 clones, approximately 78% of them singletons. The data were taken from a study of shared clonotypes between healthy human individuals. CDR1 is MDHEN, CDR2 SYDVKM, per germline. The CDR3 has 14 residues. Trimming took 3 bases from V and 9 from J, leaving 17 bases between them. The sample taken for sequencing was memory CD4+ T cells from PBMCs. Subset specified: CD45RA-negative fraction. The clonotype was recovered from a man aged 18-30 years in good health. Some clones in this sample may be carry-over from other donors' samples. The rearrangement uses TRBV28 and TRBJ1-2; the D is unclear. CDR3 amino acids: CASSLPHSPTSYTF. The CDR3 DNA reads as TGTGCCAGCAGTTTGCCCCACAGCCCCACGAGCTACACCTTC.